This T cell receptor (beta chain) was profiled in a study of OX40 agonist ivuxolimab in advanced cancers. Looking at the study overall: While on treatment, patients had intravenous ivuxolimab at 0.01 to 10 mg/kg every 2 weeks. The study reported partial responses in three patients: one hepatocellular carcinoma, two cutaneous melanoma.

Generated by immunoSEQ multiplex PCR, the TCRdb table keeps only in-frame clones and is missing some. The table shows about 77,000 clones, with about 90% occurring only once. On this clone itself: As yet, its antigen is unknown.

Trimming removed 2 bases at V and 6 bases at J, with 14 bases between. CDR3 length: 14 amino acids. The germline V gene encodes CDR1 MDHEN and CDR2 SYDVKM. Findings of the study overall: The study observed clonal expansion of CD4+ and CD8+ blood T cells by week 6 at 0.1 to 3.0 mg/kg. Some nonresponders additionally presented with little normalized T-cell clonal expansion.

This chain joins TRBV28 and TRBJ2-7, with D possibly matching TRBD1 (7 bases). The TCR comes from an adult with an advanced solid tumor such as melanoma, head and neck, liver or kidney cancer. The sample was CD4+ or CD8+ T cells sorted from blood, taken in a trial of the OX40 agonist ivuxolimab. The CDR3 coding sequence is TGTGCCAGCAGTTTAGGGCAGGGGGGAGCCGAGCAGTACTTC. Its protein product is CASSLGQGGAEQYF.